These T cell receptor beta chains were read from a single sample in a study of blood T cell repertoires in COVID-19. Profiling relied on immunoSEQ multiplex PCR, and the TCRdb table lists in-frame clones only, not all of them. Among more than 200,000 clones listed, around 89% were seen once. The material sequenced was PBMCs or T cells enriched from blood (not recorded which). These receptor sequences come from a woman younger than 45 who had recovered from COVID-19. Each CDR3 is given with its conserved first and last residue. A D gene is named only where the DNA matches it firmly. Rows give clone size only sometimes, using once, few, many, or a class for an expanded clone.

d_call	v_call	j_call	clone_size	cdr3_nt	cdr3_aa
-	TRBV28	TRBJ1-1	-	TGTGCCAGCAGCTTCATGGACAGAGAGGAAGCTTTCTTT	CASSFMDREEAFF
-	TRBV28	TRBJ1-4	-	TGTGCCAGCAGTTCCCCCGTAGGGCGGGTTGAAAAACTGTTTTTT	CASSSPVGRVEKLFF
TRBD2	TRBV19	TRBJ2-2	-	TGTGCCAGTAGTACGTCTAGCGGGCTGAACACCGGGGAGCTGTTTTTT	CASSTSSGLNTGELFF
-	TRBV28	TRBJ1-1	-	TGTGCCAGTGTACCAGGGAACACTGAAGCTTTCTTT	CASVPGNTEAFF
-	TRBV19	TRBJ1-4	once	TGTGCCAGTAGTATTGTGGAAGCTCATTCAGGTCGTGAAAAACTGTTTTTT	CASSIVEAHSGREKLFF
TRBD1	TRBV6-2/TRBV6-3	TRBJ1-2	-	TGTGCCAGCAGTTCCGGGACAGCTCGCCTTAGGGGCTACACCTTC	CASSSGTARLRGYTF
-	TRBV27	TRBJ2-3	-	TGTGCCAGCAGTTTTTTGGAGGGAGATACGCAGTATTTT	CASSFLEGDTQYF
TRBD2	TRBV4-1	TRBJ2-7	-	TGCGCCAGCAGCCAAGACTTCCTAGCGGGAGTAGTAAGGTACGAGCAGTACTTC	CASSQDFLAGVVRYEQYF
-	TRBV5-1	TRBJ2-1	-	TGCGCCAGCAGTCTAACCTCCCGAGCCGGCAATGAGCAGTTCTTC	CASSLTSRAGNEQFF
-	TRBV7-9	TRBJ2-1	-	TGTGCCAGCAGCTTACGCCTGGGACTCAAGTACAATGAGCAGTTCTTC	CASSLRLGLKYNEQFF
-	TRBV28	TRBJ2-3	-	TGTGCCAGCAGCCCCTCAGGGGCAGGGGCGGCAGATACGCAGTATTTT	CASSPSGAGAADTQYF
TRBD1	TRBV25-1	TRBJ2-3	-	TGTGCCAGCCAGAGGACAGGGGGTTTAGATACGCAGTATTTT	CASQRTGGLDTQYF
TRBD2	TRBV7-2	TRBJ2-7	-	TGTGCCAGCAGCTTAGTTGGGGGGGAGGGTTGGTCCTTC	CASSLVGGEGWSF
TRBD1	TRBV6-2/TRBV6-3	TRBJ2-6	-	TGTGCCAGCAGTGTGACAGGGGGCTCTGGGGCCAACGTCCTGACTTTC	CASSVTGGSGANVLTF
TRBD2	TRBV7-2	TRBJ2-3	few	TGTGCCAGCAGCTTTGCTAGCGGCGAGCCGGGGGATACGCAGTATTTT	CASSFASGEPGDTQYF
-	TRBV2	TRBJ2-5	-	TGTGCCAGCAGTGAATGGGGGCGGCTTGACTTC	CASSEWGRLDF
TRBD2	TRBV7-2	TRBJ2-5	few	TGTGCCAGCAGCTTGGGAGCGGGAGTGTTGGAGACCCAGTACTTC	CASSLGAGVLETQYF
TRBD1	TRBV3-1/TRBV3-2	TRBJ2-7	once	TGTGCCAGCAGCTCTAGGGACAGTTCCGAGCAGTACTTC	CASSSRDSSEQYF
TRBD1	TRBV19	TRBJ2-2	-	TGTGCCAGCCGGGACAGGGGAGTCGGGGAGCTGTTTTTT	CASRDRGVGELFF
-	TRBV11-1	TRBJ1-1	-	TGTGCCAGCAGCTTTAATGGGAACACGGGGACTGAAGCTTTCTTT	CASSFNGNTGTEAFF
-	TRBV6-4	TRBJ2-6	few	TGTGCCAGCAGTCAAGAGATTTCTGGGGCCAACGTCCTGACTTTC	CASSQEISGANVLTF
-	TRBV6-5	TRBJ1-1	-	TGTGCCAGCAGGCAGGGTATGAACACTGAAGCTTTCTTT	CASRQGMNTEAFF
-	TRBV28	TRBJ2-1	-	TGTGCCAGCAGTTTAGCGGGGCGCTACAATGAGCAGTTCTTC	CASSLAGRYNEQFF
-	TRBV14	TRBJ1-1	-	TGTGCCAGCAGCCAAGTCCCGGGGGACACTGAAGCTTTCTTT	CASSQVPGDTEAFF
TRBD2	TRBV5-6	TRBJ2-7	-	TGTGCCAGCAGCTTGGCCTCCGGGACTAGATCAAGCGAGCAGTACTTC	CASSLASGTRSSEQYF
TRBD1	TRBV30	TRBJ1-1	once	TGTGCCTGGTCCCAGGGGGCGAGGGTTGTATTGGACACTGAAGCTTTCTTT	CAWSQGARVVLDTEAFF
-	TRBV7-9	TRBJ1-2	once	TGTGCCAGCCTTCGAGGTGAAGGAGGTGGCTACACCTTC	CASLRGEGGGYTF
TRBD1	TRBV5-1	TRBJ2-7	-	TGCGCCAGCAGCTTGGGGGACAGGGAATACGAGCAGTACTTC	CASSLGDREYEQYF
-	TRBV11-2	TRBJ2-2	-	TGTGCCAGCAGCTCGGAGCCGATATCAATCGGGGAGCTGTTTTTT	CASSSEPISIGELFF
TRBD2	TRBV6-1	TRBJ2-1	-	TGTGCCAGCAGTGATAGAGGTCGTCCAGCGGGAGGTCATGAGCAGTTCTTC	CASSDRGRPAGGHEQFF
TRBD1	TRBV28	TRBJ1-2	-	TGTGCCAGCACCGCATCGGGACAGCAATATGGCTACACCTTC	CASTASGQQYGYTF
-	TRBV5-1	TRBJ1-2	-	TGCGCCAGCAGCCCTGGAGAGACTAACTATGGCTACACCTTC	CASSPGETNYGYTF
TRBD1	TRBV18	TRBJ2-1	-	TGTGCCAGCTCATACCTGACAGGGCCTTTCAATGAGCAGTTCTTC	CASSYLTGPFNEQFF
TRBD1	TRBV4-1	TRBJ1-1	medium-sized	TGCGCCAGCAGCCAAGGACAGGGATTGAACACTGAAGCTTTCTTT	CASSQGQGLNTEAFF
TRBD2	TRBV10-2	TRBJ2-7	many	TGCGCCAGCAGGGGGAGCGGGAGAAATTCCTACGAGCAGTACTTC	CASRGSGRNSYEQYF
-	TRBV3-1/TRBV3-2	TRBJ1-1	-	TGTGCCAGCAGCCAAGACCTGGGGGGAAAGACTGAAGCTTTCTTT	CASSQDLGGKTEAFF
-	TRBV15	TRBJ2-7	-	TGTGCCACCAGCGGCTCCAGGGTTGGAGAGCAGTACTTC	CATSGSRVGEQYF
-	TRBV7-2	TRBJ2-7	-	TGTGCCAGCAGCCTGATGGCGGCGGCAGATTCCTACGAGCAGTACTTC	CASSLMAAADSYEQYF
-	TRBV10-3	TRBJ1-1	once	TGTGCCATCGCGGCAGGGGACACTGAAGCTTTCTTT	CAIAAGDTEAFF
TRBD1	TRBV15	TRBJ2-6	once	TGTGCCACCCACGGACAGGGGGGCTCTGGGGCCAACGTCCTGACTTTC	CATHGQGGSGANVLTF
-	TRBV6-5	TRBJ1-5	-	TGTGCCAGCAGTTACTCGTCGTGGCCCCAGCATTTT	CASSYSSWPQHF
-	TRBV30	TRBJ1-1	few	TGTGCCTGGAGTAACTTGCAGGTGAACACTGAAGCTTTCTTT	CAWSNLQVNTEAFF
-	TRBV7-9	TRBJ1-1	-	TGTGCCAGCAGCTCCAGGAACGAGCTGAACACTGAAGCTTTCTTT	CASSSRNELNTEAFF
TRBD2	TRBV9	TRBJ2-3	-	TGTGCCAGCAGCGTAGTTACTAGCGTCACAGATACGCAGTATTTT	CASSVVTSVTDTQYF
-	TRBV6-5	TRBJ1-3	-	TGTGCCAGCAGTTACCGCAGACTTCATGGAAACACCATATATTTT	CASSYRRLHGNTIYF
-	TRBV5-1	TRBJ2-7	once	TGCGCCAGCAGCTTGTCTGGGGGGTCCTACGAGCAGTACTTC	CASSLSGGSYEQYF
-	TRBV5-1	TRBJ1-2	-	TGCGCCAGCAGCTTCGAGGGGGACTATGGCTACACCTTC	CASSFEGDYGYTF
TRBD2	TRBV5-4	TRBJ2-7	-	TGTGCCAGCAGTTCCGGACTAGGTGGTTACGAGCAGTACTTC	CASSSGLGGYEQYF
-	TRBV21-1	TRBJ1-1	-	TGTGCCAGCAGCAAGAGTGTGGGGGGACCGAACACTGAAGCTTTCTTT	CASSKSVGGPNTEAFF